Shown below are 14 T cell receptor beta chains from a single sample sequenced in a study of response to subunit inactivated influenza vaccine. TCRdb called the RT-PCR reads again in MiXCR, with one record for every CDR3 protein. The profile shows over 650,000 distinct CDR3 sequences, less than 20% of them singletons. The specimen comprised PBMCs from blood, sampled more than 4 days after vaccination. The source is a man over 45 who received an inactivated influenza vaccine.

This clonotype was found a few times. The J gene is TRBJ2-1, the V gene TRBV15; 10 bases match TRBD1. V shed 5 bases, J shed 6 bases, and the junction held 7 bases outside the gene matches. Germline V CDR1 and CDR2: LNHNV, YYDKDF (reference sequence). The CDR3 loop spans 15 amino acids. The CDR3 DNA is TGTGCCACCAGCGCCCCGGGACAGGGGTTCAATGAGCAGTTCTTC. It specifies CATSAPGQGFNEQFF.

This chain links TRBV20-1 with TRBJ1-6; D not certain. Per the germline V gene, CDR1 is DFQATT and CDR2 is SNEGSKA (reference sequence). The CDR3 is made up of 14 amino acids. Trimming shortened V by 0 bases and J by 7 bases, and 10 bases separated the two germline ends. The chain's CDR3 is CSARDRPTNSPLHF. The CDR3 DNA reads TGCAGTGCTAGAGACAGACCTACGAATTCACCCCTCCACTTT.

The CDR3 is CASSPRLAGRSEKLFF. CDR3 DNA: TGTGCCAGCAGTCCAAGGCTTGCGGGGCGCAGTGAAAAACTGTTTTTT. The chain is built from TRBV28 and TRBJ1-4; D is possibly TRBD1 (5 bases). The germline CDR1 and CDR2 sequences are MDHEN and SYDVKM. With 5 bases removed from V and 7 bases from J, the gap between germline ends came to 20 bases. This CDR3 is built from 16 residues.

The V and J genes are TRBV5-5 and TRBJ1-1; 8 nucleotides agree with TRBD1. CDR1 SGHKS and CDR2 YYEKEE come from the germline V gene (reference sequence). The CDR3 contains 12 residues. Germline trimming cut 2 bases from V and 10 bases from J; bases unmatched to any gene: 4. The CDR3 sequence is CASSLGQGGAFF. Here the CDR3 DNA reads TGTGCCAGCAGCTTAGGACAGGGAGGAGCTTTCTTT.

The chain couples TRBV11-1 to TRBJ2-1; 14 bases line up with TRBD2. V lost 5 bases and J lost 4; bases outside the gene matches: 7. This CDR3 is built from 17 residues. CDR1 is SGHAT and CDR2 is FQDESV in the germline V gene (reference sequence). This chain's CDR3 is CASSMTSGGVLYNEQFF. The CDR3 DNA reads TGTGCCAGCAGCATGACTAGCGGGGGGGTTTTATACAATGAGCAGTTCTTC.

The chain recombines TRBV20-1 with TRBJ2-5; 7 nucleotides line up with TRBD2. The germline V gene has CDR1 DFQATT and CDR2 SNEGSKA (reference sequence). This CDR3 spans 14 amino acids. Unmatched junction bases numbered 6, after V lost 1 base and J lost 4 bases. CDR3 DNA: TGCAGTGCTAGAGTGGTAGCGGGCCGAGAGACCCAGTACTTC. Its translation is CSARVVAGRETQYF.

This chain uses TRBV11-2 with TRBJ2-7, with TRBD1 matching over 8 bases. CDR3 size: 15 residues. The V gene's germline CDR1 is SGHAT and CDR2 FQNNGV. The V gene end was trimmed by 4 bases and the J gene end by 3 bases; junction bases not matched to a gene: 8. The CDR3, as DNA: TGTGCCAGCAGCTCAACAGGGGGAAATGACTACGAGCAGTACTTC. Amino acids: CASSSTGGNDYEQYF.

The chain links TRBV5-2 to TRBJ2-1; the table's D gene call, TRBD1, was not cross checked with the DNA. TRBV5-2 corresponds to a pseudogene. This CDR3 is 14 amino acids long. DNA for the CDR3: TGTGCCATGGGCCCCCGGGACCTCTGCAATGAGCAGTTCTTC. Its protein is CAMGPRDLCNEQFF.

This clonotype appeared a single time. The rearrangement joins TRBV20-1 to TRBJ1-2; D unresolved. Per germline, CDR1 DFQATT and CDR2 SNEGSKA (reference sequence). Trimming pared 4 bases from V and 4 bases from J, leaving 13 bases between. There are 13 residues in the CDR3. The CDR3 DNA follows: TGCAGTGCTAACCCATCGGGGATCTATGGCTACACCTTC. Its translation: CSANPSGIYGYTF.

This clonotype was seen a handful of times. This chain uses TRBV5-1 with TRBJ1-1; 7 bases match TRBD1. Germline loops: CDR1 SGHRS, CDR2 YFSETQ. The CDR3 consists of 15 residues. J lost 0 bases, V lost 4 bases, and 6 bases had no gene match. In DNA form, the CDR3 reads TGCGCCAGCAGCCCTGGGACAGTCTTGAACACTGAAGCTTTCTTT. Its protein product is CASSPGTVLNTEAFF.

This clonotype was observed a handful of times. The chain joins TRBV5-1 to TRBJ2-5; TRBD1 or TRBD2 may be the D gene (6 bases each). V was trimmed by 3 bases and J by 7 bases, leaving 16 bases between them. The CDR3 spans 14 residues. The germline gives CDR1 SGHRS, CDR2 YFSETQ. This CDR3 reads CASSYEGGLRTQYF. The DNA for the CDR3 is TGCGCCAGCAGCTACGAGGGGGGCCTCCGGACCCAGTACTTC.

This chain links TRBV4-1 with TRBJ2-7; D ambiguous. The CDR3 consists of 15 residues. V gave up 1 base and J gave up 2 bases, with 12 bases separating them. Looked up from germline, CDR1 is MGHRA and CDR2 is YSYEKL. The CDR3 loop reads CASSQGAMGTYEQYF. The CDR3 DNA is TGCGCCAGCAGCCAAGGGGCAATGGGTACCTACGAGCAGTACTTC.

The chain has TRBV12-3 or TRBV12-4 and TRBJ2-2; the D gene is possibly TRBD2 (5 bases). Trimming stripped 3 bases from V and 7 bases from J, with 18 bases between. This CDR3 is 16 amino acids long. CDR3 in amino acids: CASSFSASRFGGELFF. In DNA form, the CDR3 reads TGTGCCAGCAGTTTCTCGGCTAGCAGGTTTGGCGGGGAGCTGTTTTTT.

A few counts support this clonotype. The rearrangement links TRBV7-9 to TRBJ2-7; D is perhaps TRBD1 or TRBD2 (5 bases each). This CDR3 has 13 residues. CDR1 and CDR2 (germline): SEHNR, FQNEAQ (reference sequence). Between the trimmed V and J ends, which lost 6 bases and 5 bases, there was a span of 14 bases. The CDR3 is CASRNPRGNEQYF. DNA for the CDR3: TGTGCCAGCAGAAACCCCCGGGGCAACGAGCAGTACTTC.